This T cell receptor (beta chain) was recorded in a study of blood T cells in healthy people across ages. For the study at large: Using template switching, researchers captured about one barcoded beta molecule for each two T cells.

Study-wide findings and caveats: The authors considered diversity estimates from one million T cells to be underestimates.

Germline assignment: CDR1 SQVTM and CDR2 ANQGSEA. Between the trimmed V and J ends, which lost 2 bases and 5 bases, there was a span of 15 bases. The CDR3 consists of 14 residues. This clonotype was seen a few times. Its antigen is undetermined. Primed by a sample-barcoded 5' primer and a J-beta primer mix, a second PCR proceeded for about 6 to 12 cycles. A single record per CDR3 protein comes from TCRdb applying MiXCR to the 5' RACE reads. The sample yields about 580,000 distinct CDR3 sequences, more than 45% seen once. Isolation per sample recovered at least 6 million PBMCs. Sequenced sample: blood. The rearrangement joins TRBV29-1 to TRBJ1-1; no clear D gene. This receptor was taken from a man older than 75 in good health. The CDR3 loop is CSVERTSAGTEAFF. The CDR3 DNA follows: TGCAGCGTTGAACGGACCTCGGCGGGGACTGAAGCTTTCTTT.